This TCR beta chain comes out of a study of tumor-infiltrating lymphocytes in primary liver carcinoma. TCR beta cDNA was prepared out of roughly 520 ng total RNA by means of a constant-region primer. Researchers made the TCR beta libraries by running three nested multiplex PCR rounds with slightly modified ARM-PCR. One entry per CDR3 protein results from TCRdb running MiXCR on the multiplex PCR reads. The repertoire holds 310,000 or so distinct CDR3 sequences, with 50% to 60% as singletons. Germline DNA was also extracted, and blood RNA derived from unsorted whole blood. A word on this clonotype: Its antigen is undetermined.

General observations from the study: Paired tumor-adjacent and tumor-blood samples overlapped less than tumor region pairs did. The bulk unsorted samples meant that CD4+ and CD8+ repertoires went uncompared.

The clonotype originates from a woman younger than 45 with primary liver carcinoma and hepatitis B virus infection. Sample: peripheral blood.

The CDR3 spells CASGSGGVGSGGTGELFF. Written as DNA, the CDR3 is TGTGCCAGCGGCTCGGGAGGCGTGGGTAGCGGCGGGACCGGGGAGCTGTTTTTT. J is TRBJ2-2 and V is TRBV11-2; 7 positions match TRBD2. The V gene end was trimmed by 8 bases and the J gene end by 5 bases; junction bases not matched to a gene: 20. Germline lookup yields CDR1 SGHAT and CDR2 FQNNGV. There are 18 residues in the CDR3.